This TCR beta chain originates from a study of cytomegalovirus exposure and HLA in healthy donors. Study results and limitations: As a later analysis showed, several of the most significant clusters appeared to be linked to common viral pathogens. Rarity held for most TCR sequences, but there were some public TCRs that occurred in many donors. A list of 164 TCR beta chains associated with cytomegalovirus was given.

The PCR employed 60 Vbeta primers together with 13 Jbeta primers. Clones were read by immunoSEQ multiplex PCR, and TCRdb kept only the in-frame ones, dropping some. The data contain over 200,000 clones, 70% to 85% of them singletons. Germline assignment: CDR1 DFQATT and CDR2 SNEGSKA (reference sequence). Trimming took 4 bases from V and 8 from J; bases not matched to a gene: 3. This CDR3 comprises 11 residues. Turning to this clone: What it binds is unknown.

V gene TRBV20-1 combines with J gene TRBJ1-2; 8 positions match TRBD1. The TCR was taken from a male donor in good health and CMV-seronegative. The sequencing sample was made of PBMCs. Written as DNA, the CDR3 is TGCAGTGCTAATGGGACAGGCGGCTACACCTTC. It translates to CSANGTGGYTF.